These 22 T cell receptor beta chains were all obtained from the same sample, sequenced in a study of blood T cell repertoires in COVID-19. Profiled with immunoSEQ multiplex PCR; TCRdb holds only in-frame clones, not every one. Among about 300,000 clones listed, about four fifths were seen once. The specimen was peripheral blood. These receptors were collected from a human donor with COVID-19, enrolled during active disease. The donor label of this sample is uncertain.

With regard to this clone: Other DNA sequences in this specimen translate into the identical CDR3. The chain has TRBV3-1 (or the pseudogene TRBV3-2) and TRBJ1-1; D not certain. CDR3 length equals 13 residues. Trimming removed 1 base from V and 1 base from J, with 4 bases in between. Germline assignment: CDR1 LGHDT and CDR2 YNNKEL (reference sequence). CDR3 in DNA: TGTGCCAGCAGCCAAGCGGGGAACACTGAAGCTTTCTTT. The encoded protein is CASSQAGNTEAFF.

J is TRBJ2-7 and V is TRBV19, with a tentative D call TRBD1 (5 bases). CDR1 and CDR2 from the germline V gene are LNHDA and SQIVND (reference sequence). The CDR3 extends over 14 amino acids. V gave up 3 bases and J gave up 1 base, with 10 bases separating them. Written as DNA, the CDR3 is TGTGCCAGTAGTATTCGGCAGGGATCCTACGAGCAGTACTTC. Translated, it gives CASSIRQGSYEQYF.

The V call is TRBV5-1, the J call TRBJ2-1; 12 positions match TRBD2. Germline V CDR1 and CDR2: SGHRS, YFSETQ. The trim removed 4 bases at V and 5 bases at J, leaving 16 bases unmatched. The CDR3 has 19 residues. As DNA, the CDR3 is TGCGCCAGCAGCCTCCGAGGAGGGGGGACTAGCGGGCTTAACAATGAGCAGTTCTTC. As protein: CASSLRGGGTSGLNNEQFF.

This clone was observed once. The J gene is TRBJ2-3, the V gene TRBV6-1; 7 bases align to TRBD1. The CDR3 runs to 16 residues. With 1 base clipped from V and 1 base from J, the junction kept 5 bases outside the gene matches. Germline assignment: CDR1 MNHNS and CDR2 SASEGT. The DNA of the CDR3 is TGTGCCAGCAGTGAAGTAGCAGGGGGAGGCACAGATACGCAGTATTTT. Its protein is CASSEVAGGGTDTQYF.

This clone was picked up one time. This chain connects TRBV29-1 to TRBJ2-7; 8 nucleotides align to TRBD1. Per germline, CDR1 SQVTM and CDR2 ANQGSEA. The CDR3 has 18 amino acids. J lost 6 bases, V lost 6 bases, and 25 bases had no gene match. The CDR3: CSVENLAGGDLAPSEQYF. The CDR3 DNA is TGCAGCGTCGAGAACCTTGCAGGGGGCGACCTGGCTCCTTCCGAGCAGTACTTC.

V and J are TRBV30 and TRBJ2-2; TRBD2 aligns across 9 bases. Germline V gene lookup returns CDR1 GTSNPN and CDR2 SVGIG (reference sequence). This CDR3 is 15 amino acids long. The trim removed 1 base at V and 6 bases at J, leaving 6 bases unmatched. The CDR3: CAWSEGGRGPGELFF. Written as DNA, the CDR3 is TGTGCCTGGAGTGAGGGCGGGAGGGGGCCCGGGGAGCTGTTTTTT.

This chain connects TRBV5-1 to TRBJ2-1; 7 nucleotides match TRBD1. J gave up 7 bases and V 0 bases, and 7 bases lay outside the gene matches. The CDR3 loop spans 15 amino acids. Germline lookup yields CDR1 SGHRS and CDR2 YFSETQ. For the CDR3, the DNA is TGCGCCAGCAGCTTGGTAGGACAGGTCGGAAATGAGCAGTTCTTC. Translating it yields CASSLVGQVGNEQFF.

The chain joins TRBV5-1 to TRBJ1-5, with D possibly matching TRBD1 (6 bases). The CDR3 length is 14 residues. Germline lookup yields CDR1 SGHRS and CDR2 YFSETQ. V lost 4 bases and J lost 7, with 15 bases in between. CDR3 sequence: CASSVAGEGQPQHF. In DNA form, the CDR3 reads TGCGCCAGCAGCGTCGCAGGGGAAGGACAGCCCCAGCATTTT.

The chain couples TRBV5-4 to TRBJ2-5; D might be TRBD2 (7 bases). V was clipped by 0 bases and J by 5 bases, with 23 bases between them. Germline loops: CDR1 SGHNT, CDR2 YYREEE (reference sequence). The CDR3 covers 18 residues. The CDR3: CASSLDLGALAVGETQYF. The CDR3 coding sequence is TGTGCCAGCAGCTTGGATCTGGGGGCTCTAGCGGTGGGCGAGACCCAGTACTTC.

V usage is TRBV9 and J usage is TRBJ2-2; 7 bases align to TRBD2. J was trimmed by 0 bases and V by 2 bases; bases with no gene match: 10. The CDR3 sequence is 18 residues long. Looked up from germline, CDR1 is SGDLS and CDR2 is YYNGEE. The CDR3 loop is CASSVLLGGPSNTGELFF. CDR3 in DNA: TGTGCCAGCAGCGTCCTCTTGGGAGGGCCCTCGAACACCGGGGAGCTGTTTTTT.

The CDR3 bases are TGTGCCAGCTCACCCCTAGGGGGACAGGCCCTTACTGAAGCTTTCTTT. This sequence encodes CASSPLGGQALTEAFF. The rearrangement links TRBV18 to TRBJ1-1; 8 bases are a match to TRBD1. The germline gives CDR1 KGHSH, CDR2 LQKENI. The ends lost 3 bases at V and 5 bases at J; junction bases unmatched: 11. The CDR3 totals 16 residues.

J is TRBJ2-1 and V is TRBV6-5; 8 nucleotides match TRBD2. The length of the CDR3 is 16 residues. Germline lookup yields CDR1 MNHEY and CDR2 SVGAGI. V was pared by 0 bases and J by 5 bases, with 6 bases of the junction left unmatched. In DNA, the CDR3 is TGTGCCAGCAGTTACTCGCGGCTAGCGGGTAACAATGAGCAGTTCTTC. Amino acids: CASSYSRLAGNNEQFF.

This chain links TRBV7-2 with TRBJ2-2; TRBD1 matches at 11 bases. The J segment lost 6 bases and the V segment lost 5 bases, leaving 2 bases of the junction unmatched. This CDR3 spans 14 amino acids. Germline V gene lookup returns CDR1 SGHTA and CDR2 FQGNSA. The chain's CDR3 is CASSLDRGPGELFF. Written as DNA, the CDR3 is TGTGCCAGCAGCCTGGACAGGGGGCCCGGGGAGCTGTTTTTT.

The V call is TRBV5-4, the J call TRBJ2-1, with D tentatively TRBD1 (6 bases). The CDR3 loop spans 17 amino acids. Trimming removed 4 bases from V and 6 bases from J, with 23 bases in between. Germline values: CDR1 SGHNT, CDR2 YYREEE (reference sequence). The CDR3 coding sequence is TGTGCCAGCAGCGCCCCAGGACAGTCCGCATTCCTCAATGAGCAGTTCTTC. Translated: CASSAPGQSAFLNEQFF.

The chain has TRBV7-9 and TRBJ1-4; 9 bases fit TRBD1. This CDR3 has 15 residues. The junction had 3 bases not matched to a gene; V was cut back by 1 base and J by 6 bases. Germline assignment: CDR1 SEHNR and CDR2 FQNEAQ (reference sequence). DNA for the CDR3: TGTGCCAGCAGCTTAGGCGGGACAGGGTATGAAAAACTGTTTTTT. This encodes CASSLGGTGYEKLFF. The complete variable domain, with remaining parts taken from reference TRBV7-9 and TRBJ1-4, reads DTGVSQNPRHKITKRGQNVTFRCDPISEHNRLYWYRQTLGQGPEFLTYFQNEAQLEKSRLLSDRFSAERPKGSFSTLEIQRTEQGDSAMYLCASSLGGTGYEKLFFGSGTQLSVL.

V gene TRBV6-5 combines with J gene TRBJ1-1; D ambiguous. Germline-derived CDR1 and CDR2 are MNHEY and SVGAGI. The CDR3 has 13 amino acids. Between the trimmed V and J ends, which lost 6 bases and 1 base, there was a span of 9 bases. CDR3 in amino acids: CASRDYANTEAFF. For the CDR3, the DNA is TGTGCCAGCAGAGACTATGCGAACACTGAAGCTTTCTTT.

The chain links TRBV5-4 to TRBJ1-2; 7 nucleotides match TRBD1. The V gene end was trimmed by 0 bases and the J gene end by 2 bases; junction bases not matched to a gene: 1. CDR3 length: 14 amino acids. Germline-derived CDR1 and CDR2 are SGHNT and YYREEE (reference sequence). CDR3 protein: CASSLGTGNYGYTF. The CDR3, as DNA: TGTGCCAGCAGCTTGGGGACAGGAAACTATGGCTACACCTTC.

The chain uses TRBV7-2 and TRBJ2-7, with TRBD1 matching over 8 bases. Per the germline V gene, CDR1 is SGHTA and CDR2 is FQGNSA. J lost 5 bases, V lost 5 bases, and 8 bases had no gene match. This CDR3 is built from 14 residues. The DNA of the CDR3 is TGTGCCAGCAGCCCTCAGGGGGCGCGAGACGAGCAGTACTTC. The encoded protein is CASSPQGARDEQYF. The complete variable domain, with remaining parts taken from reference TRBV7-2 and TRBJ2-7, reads GAGVSQSPSNKVTEKGKDVELRCDPISGHTALYWYRQSLGQGLEFLIYFQGNSAPDKSGLPSDRFSAERTGGSVSTLTIQRTQQEDSAVYLCASSPQGARDEQYFGPGTRLTVT.

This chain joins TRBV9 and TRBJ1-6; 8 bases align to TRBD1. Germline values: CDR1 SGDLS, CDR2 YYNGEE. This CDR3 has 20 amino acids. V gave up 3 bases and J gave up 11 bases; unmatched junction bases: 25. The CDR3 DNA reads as TGTGCCAGCAGCGCCCGCCCTCCGACAACAAGGACAGGGAGAGCGCCACCCCTCCACTTT. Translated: CASSARPPTTRTGRAPPLHF.

CDR3 residues: CASSLELAGEGEQFF. CDR3 DNA: TGCGCCAGCAGCTTGGAACTAGCGGGAGAGGGTGAGCAGTTCTTC. V and J are TRBV5-1 and TRBJ2-1; 11 positions agree with TRBD2. From germline, CDR1 is SGHRS and CDR2 YFSETQ. The CDR3 runs to 15 residues. The V segment lost 0 bases and the J segment 9 bases; nucleotides outside the gene matches: 5.

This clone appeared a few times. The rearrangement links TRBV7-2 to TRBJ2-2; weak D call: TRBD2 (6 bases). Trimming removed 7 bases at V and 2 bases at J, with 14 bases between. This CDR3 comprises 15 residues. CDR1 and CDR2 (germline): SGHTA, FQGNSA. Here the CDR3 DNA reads TGTGCCAGCACCGCTAGACTAGGAAACACCGGGGAGCTGTTTTTT. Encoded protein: CASTARLGNTGELFF.

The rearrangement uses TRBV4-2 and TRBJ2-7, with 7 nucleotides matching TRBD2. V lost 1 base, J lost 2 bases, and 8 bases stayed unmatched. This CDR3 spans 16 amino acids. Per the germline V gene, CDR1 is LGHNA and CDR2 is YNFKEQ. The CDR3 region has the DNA TGTGCCAGCAGCCAAGTGTGGGCTAGCGGCACCTACGAGCAGTACTTC. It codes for CASSQVWASGTYEQYF.